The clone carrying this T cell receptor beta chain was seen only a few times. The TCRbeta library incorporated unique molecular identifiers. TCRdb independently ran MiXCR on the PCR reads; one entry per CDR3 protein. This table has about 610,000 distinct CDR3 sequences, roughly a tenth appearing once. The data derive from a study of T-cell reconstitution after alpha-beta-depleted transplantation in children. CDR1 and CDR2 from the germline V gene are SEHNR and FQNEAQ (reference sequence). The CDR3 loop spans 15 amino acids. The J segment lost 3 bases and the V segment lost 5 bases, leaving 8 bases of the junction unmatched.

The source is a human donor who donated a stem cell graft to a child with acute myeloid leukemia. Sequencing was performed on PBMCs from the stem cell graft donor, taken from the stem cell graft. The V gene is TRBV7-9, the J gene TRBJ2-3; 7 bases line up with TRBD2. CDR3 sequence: CASSPREDGTDTQYF. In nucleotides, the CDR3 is TGTGCCAGCAGCCCACGGGAGGATGGGACAGATACGCAGTATTTT.